This paragraph covers one TCR beta chain sequence. Its target is not known. The record originates from a study of cytomegalovirus exposure and HLA in healthy donors. The PCR used 60 Vbeta and 13 Jbeta primers. TCRdb's copy holds only in-frame clones and misses some; the assay was immunoSEQ multiplex PCR. The table records 210,000 or so clones, more than 75% of them present only once. Trimming left V 6 bases short and J 2 bases short, with 14 bases between. Germline-derived CDR1 and CDR2 are LNHDA and SQIVND (reference sequence). This CDR3 comprises 16 residues. Regarding the study as a whole: TCR beta V segments were, for the most part, productive about 87% or about 30% of the time in an earlier analysis. Cytomegalovirus association was listed for 170 or so TCR beta chains. Later on, an analysis tied 18,000 or so TCR beta sequences to HLA alleles at 0.05 false discovery rate.

Sequencing was done on a sample of PBMCs. The receptor comes from a human donor in good health. The J gene is TRBJ2-6, the V gene TRBV19, with D maybe TRBD1 (6 bases). Here the CDR3 reads CASSLATGTGANVLTF. The CDR3 DNA sequence: TGTGCCAGTAGCCTAGCTACAGGGACTGGGGCCAACGTCCTGACTTTC. Full variable domain (rest looked up from reference TRBV19 and TRBJ2-6): DGGITQSPKYLFRKEGQNVTLSCEQNLNHDAMYWYRQDPGQGLRLIYYSQIVNDFQKGDIAEGYSVSREKKESFPLTVTSAQKNPTAFYLCASSLATGTGANVLTFGAGSRLTVL.